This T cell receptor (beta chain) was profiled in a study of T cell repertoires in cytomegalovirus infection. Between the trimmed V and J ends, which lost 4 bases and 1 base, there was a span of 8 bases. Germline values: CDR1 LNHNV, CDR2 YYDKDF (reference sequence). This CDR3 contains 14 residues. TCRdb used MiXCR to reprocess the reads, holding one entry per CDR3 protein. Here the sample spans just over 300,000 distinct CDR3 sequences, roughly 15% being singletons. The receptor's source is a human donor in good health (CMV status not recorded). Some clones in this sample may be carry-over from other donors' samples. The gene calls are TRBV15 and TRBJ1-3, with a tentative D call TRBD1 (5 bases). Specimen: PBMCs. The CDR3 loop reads CATSIRESGNTIYF. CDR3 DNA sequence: TGTGCCACCAGCATCAGGGAATCTGGAAACACCATATATTTT. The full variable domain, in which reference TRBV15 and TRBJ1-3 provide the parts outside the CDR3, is DAMVIQNPRYQVTQFGKPVTLSCSQTLNHNVMYWYQQKSSQAPKLLFHYYDKDFNNEADTPDNFQSRRPNTSFCFLDIRSPGLGDTAMYLCATSIRESGNTIYFGEGSWLTVV.